This is a list of T cell receptor beta chains from one sample in a study of T cell repertoires in cytomegalovirus infection. Each CDR3 protein is one row after TCRdb ran MiXCR on the reads. There are 150,000 to 190,000 distinct CDR3 sequences in the sample; 23% occur only once, and about 10% lies in the top ten. What was sequenced was PBMCs. The receptors originated from a human donor in good health (CMV status not recorded). Some clones in this sample may be carry-over from other donors' samples. The CDR3 runs from the conserved cysteine through the conserved F or W. A D gene is named only where the DNA matches it firmly. Size tells how often a clone was seen (once, few, many) or the class of an expanded clone, and some rows leave it out.

v_gene: TRBV29-1
j_gene: TRBJ2-5
abundance: few
d_gene: NA
CDR3nt: TGCAGCGTTGAAGATCGACGGGCCCAGTACTTC
CDR3aa: CSVEDRRAQYF

v_gene: TRBV12-3/TRBV12-4
j_gene: TRBJ2-3
abundance: many
d_gene: TRBD1
CDR3nt: TGTGCCAGCAGCACCGGGACAGGGACAGATACGCAGTATTTT
CDR3aa: CASSTGTGTDTQYF

v_gene: TRBV7-9
j_gene: TRBJ1-1
abundance: NA
d_gene: NA
CDR3nt: TGTGCCAGCAGCTTAGATCCCCTGAACACTGAAGCTTTCTTT
CDR3aa: CASSLDPLNTEAFF

v_gene: TRBV28
j_gene: TRBJ2-3
abundance: NA
d_gene: NA
CDR3nt: TGTGCCAGCAAGGGATGGGTCGGAGATACGCAGTATTTT
CDR3aa: CASKGWVGDTQYF

v_gene: TRBV5-1
j_gene: TRBJ2-2
abundance: NA
d_gene: TRBD1
CDR3nt: TGCGCCAGGGACAGGGAAAGGTGGAAACGGAAGAACGGGGAGCTGTTTTTT
CDR3aa: CARDRERWKRKNGELFF

v_gene: TRBV5-4
j_gene: TRBJ2-1
abundance: once
d_gene: TRBD2
CDR3nt: TGTGCCAGCAGCCTGACTAGCGGACCCTACAATGAGCAGTTCTTC
CDR3aa: CASSLTSGPYNEQFF

v_gene: TRBV7-9
j_gene: TRBJ2-1
abundance: NA
d_gene: TRBD2
CDR3nt: TGTGCCAGCAGCCCATGGCGGGGGGCCTACAATGAGCAGCTCTTC
CDR3aa: CASSPWRGAYNEQLF

v_gene: TRBV20-1
j_gene: TRBJ1-2
abundance: NA
d_gene: NA
CDR3nt: TGCAGTGCTAACAGTCCCTATGGCTACACCTTC
CDR3aa: CSANSPYGYTF

v_gene: TRBV7-2
j_gene: TRBJ1-1
abundance: many
d_gene: NA
CDR3nt: TGTGCCAGCAGCTTAGTAGGGCAGGGAGAAGCTTTCTTT
CDR3aa: CASSLVGQGEAFF

v_gene: TRBV10-3
j_gene: TRBJ2-5
abundance: NA
d_gene: NA
CDR3nt: TGTGCCATCAGTGAGTCATCAGGGCGCCAGTACTTC
CDR3aa: CAISESSGRQYF

v_gene: TRBV19
j_gene: TRBJ2-7
abundance: few
d_gene: TRBD1
CDR3nt: TGTGCCAGTAGTATTGGGACAGGAACGAACTCCTACGAGCAGTACTTC
CDR3aa: CASSIGTGTNSYEQYF

v_gene: TRBV15
j_gene: TRBJ1-1
abundance: NA
d_gene: TRBD1
CDR3nt: TGTGCCACCAGCAATGCGCTCCTACGGGACAGGGTAACTGAAGCTTTCTTT
CDR3aa: CATSNALLRDRVTEAFF

v_gene: TRBV19
j_gene: TRBJ1-5
abundance: NA
d_gene: TRBD1
CDR3nt: TGTGCCAGTAGTCGGCAGGGGGATAGCAATCAGCCCCAGCATTTT
CDR3aa: CASSRQGDSNQPQHF

v_gene: TRBV7-8
j_gene: TRBJ1-2
abundance: many
d_gene: TRBD1
CDR3nt: TGTGCCAGCAGCTTAAAGACAGGGAGTGGCTACACCTTC
CDR3aa: CASSLKTGSGYTF

v_gene: TRBV5-1
j_gene: TRBJ2-1
abundance: few
d_gene: NA
CDR3nt: TGCGCCAGCCGCGCCAGCGCACGCTCCTACAATGAGCAGTTCTTC
CDR3aa: CASRASARSYNEQFF

v_gene: TRBV20-1
j_gene: TRBJ2-7
abundance: NA
d_gene: TRBD2
CDR3nt: TGCAGTGCTAGAGATCCGGCTAGCGGCTACGAGCAGTACTTC
CDR3aa: CSARDPASGYEQYF